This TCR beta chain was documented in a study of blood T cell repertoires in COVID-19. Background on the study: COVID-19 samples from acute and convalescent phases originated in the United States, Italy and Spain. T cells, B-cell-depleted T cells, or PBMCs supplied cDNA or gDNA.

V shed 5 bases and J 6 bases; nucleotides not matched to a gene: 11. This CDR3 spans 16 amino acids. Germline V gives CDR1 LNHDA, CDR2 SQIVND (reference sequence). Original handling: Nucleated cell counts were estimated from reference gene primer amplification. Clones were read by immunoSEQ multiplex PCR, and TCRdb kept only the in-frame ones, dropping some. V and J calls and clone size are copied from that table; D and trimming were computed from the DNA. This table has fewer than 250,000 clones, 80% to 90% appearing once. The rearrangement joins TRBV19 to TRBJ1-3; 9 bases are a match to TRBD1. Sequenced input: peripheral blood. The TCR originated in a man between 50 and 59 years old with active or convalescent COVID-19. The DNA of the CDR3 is TGTGCCAGTAGTGAGCCGGGACAGGGATTTGAAAACACCATATATTTT. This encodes CASSEPGQGFENTIYF.